This TCR beta chain was found in a study of blood T cell repertoires in COVID-19. About the research overall: Specimens from acute and convalescent COVID-19 originated in the United States, Italy and Spain. T cells, B-cell-depleted T cells, or PBMCs supplied cDNA or gDNA.

Germline CDR1 KGHSH, CDR2 LQKENI. Trimming took off 2 bases at V and 10 bases at J, with 12 bases between the two ends. The CDR3 loop spans 13 amino acids. Source study methods: Reference gene primers were amplified, and this amplification served to estimate nucleated cell counts. This table comes from immunoSEQ multiplex PCR, and its TCRdb copy is limited to in-frame clones, with some not included. V and J calls and clone size are copied from that table; D and trimming were computed from the DNA. The sample holds tens of thousands of clones, approximately 88% seen once. This clone occurred once. This chain links TRBV18 with TRBJ2-1; no reliable D call. The sequenced sample consisted of peripheral blood. This sequence originates from a man aged 65 to 79 with active COVID-19. The CDR3 region is CASSPGQEGEQFF. CDR3 sequence (DNA): TGTGCCAGCTCACCAGGGCAGGAAGGCGAGCAGTTCTTC. Combining the CDR3 with reference TRBV18 and TRBJ2-1 gives the whole variable domain NAGVMQNPRHLVRRRGQEARLRCSPMKGHSHVYWYRQLPEEGLKFMVYLQKENIIDESGMPKERFSAEFPKEGPSILRIQQVVRGDSAAYFCASSPGQEGEQFFGPGTRLTVL.